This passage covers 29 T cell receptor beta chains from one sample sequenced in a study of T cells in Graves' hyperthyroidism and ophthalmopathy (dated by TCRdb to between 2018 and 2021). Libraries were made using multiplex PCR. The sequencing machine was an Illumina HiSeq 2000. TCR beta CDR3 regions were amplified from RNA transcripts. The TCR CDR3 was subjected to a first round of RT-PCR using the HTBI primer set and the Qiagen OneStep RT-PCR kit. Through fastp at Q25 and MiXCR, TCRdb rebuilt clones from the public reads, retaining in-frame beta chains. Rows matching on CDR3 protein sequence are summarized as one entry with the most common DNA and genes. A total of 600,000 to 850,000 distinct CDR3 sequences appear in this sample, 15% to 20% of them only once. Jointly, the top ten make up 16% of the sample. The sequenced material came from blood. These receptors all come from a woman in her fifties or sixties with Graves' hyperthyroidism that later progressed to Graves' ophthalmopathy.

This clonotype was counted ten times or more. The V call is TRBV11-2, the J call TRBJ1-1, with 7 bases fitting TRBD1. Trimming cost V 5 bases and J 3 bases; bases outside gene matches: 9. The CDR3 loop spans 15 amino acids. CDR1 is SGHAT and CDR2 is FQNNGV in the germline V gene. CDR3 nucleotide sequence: TGTGCCAGCAGCACACAGGGGTTGGTTGACACTGAAGCTTTCTTT. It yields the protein CASSTQGLVDTEAFF.

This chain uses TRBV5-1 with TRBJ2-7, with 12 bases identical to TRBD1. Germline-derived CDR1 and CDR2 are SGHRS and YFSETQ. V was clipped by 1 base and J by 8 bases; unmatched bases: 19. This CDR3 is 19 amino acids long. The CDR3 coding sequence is TGCGCCAGCAGCTTGACGGGACAGGGGGCTTACGAACATCCTTCTCAGCAGTACTTC. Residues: CASSLTGQGAYEHPSQQYF.

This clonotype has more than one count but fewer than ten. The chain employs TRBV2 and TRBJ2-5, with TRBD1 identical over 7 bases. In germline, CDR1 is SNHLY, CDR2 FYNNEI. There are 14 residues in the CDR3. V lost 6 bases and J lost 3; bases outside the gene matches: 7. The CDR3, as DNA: TGTGCCAGCAGGGAGTACAGGGGAAAAGAGACCCAGTACTTC. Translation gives CASREYRGKETQYF.

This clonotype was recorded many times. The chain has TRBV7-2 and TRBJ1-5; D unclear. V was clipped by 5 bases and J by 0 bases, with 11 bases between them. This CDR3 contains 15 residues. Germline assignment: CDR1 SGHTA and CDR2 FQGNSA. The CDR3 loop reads CASSGQAGSNQPQHF. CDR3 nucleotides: TGTGCCAGCAGCGGGCAGGCCGGTAGCAATCAGCCCCAGCATTTT.

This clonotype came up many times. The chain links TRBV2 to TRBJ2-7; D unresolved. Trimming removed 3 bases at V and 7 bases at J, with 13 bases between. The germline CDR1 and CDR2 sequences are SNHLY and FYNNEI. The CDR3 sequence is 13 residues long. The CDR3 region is CASSEGLIGEQYF. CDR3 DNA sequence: TGTGCCAGCAGTGAGGGGTTAATCGGAGAGCAGTACTTC.

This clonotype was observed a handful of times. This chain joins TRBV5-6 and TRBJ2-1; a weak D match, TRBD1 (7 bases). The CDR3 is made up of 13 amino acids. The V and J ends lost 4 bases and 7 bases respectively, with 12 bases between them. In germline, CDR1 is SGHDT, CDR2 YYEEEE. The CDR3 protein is CASSPAGGNEQFF. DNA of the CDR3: TGTGCCAGCAGCCCCGCAGGGGGGAATGAGCAGTTCTTC.

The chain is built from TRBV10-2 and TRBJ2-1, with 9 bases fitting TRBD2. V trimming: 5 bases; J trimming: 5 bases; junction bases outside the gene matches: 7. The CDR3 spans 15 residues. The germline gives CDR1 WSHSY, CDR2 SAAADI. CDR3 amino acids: CASSWTSANNNEQFF. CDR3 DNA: TGCGCCAGCAGTTGGACTAGCGCAAACAACAATGAGCAGTTCTTC.

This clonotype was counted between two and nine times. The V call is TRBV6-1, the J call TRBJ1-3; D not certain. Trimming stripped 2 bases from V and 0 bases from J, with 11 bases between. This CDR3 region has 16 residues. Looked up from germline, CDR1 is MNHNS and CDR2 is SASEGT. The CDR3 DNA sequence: TGTGCCAGCAGTGAAAATCAGCTGAACTCTGGAAACACCATATATTTT. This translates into CASSENQLNSGNTIYF.

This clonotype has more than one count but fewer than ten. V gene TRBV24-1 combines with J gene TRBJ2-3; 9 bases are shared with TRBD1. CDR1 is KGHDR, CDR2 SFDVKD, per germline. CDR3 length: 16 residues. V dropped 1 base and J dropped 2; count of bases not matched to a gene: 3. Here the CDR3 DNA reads TGTGCCACCAGTGATTTTAGGACAGGGGTCACAGATACGCAGTATTTT. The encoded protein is CATSDFRTGVTDTQYF.

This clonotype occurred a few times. The CDR3 is CASSVVGAARAGELFF. CDR3 in DNA: TGTGCCAGCAGCGTAGTTGGCGCCGCCCGGGCCGGGGAGCTGTTTTTT. The rearrangement joins TRBV9 to TRBJ2-2; D unclear. The germline gives CDR1 SGDLS, CDR2 YYNGEE. V was pared by 0 bases and J by 6 bases, with 15 bases between. CDR3 size: 16 residues.

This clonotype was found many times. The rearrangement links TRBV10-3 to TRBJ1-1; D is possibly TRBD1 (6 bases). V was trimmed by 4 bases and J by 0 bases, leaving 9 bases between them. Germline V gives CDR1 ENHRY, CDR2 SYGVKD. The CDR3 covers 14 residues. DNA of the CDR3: TGTGCCATCAGTGTAAGGGACATGAACACTGAAGCTTTCTTT. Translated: CAISVRDMNTEAFF.

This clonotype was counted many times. CDR3: CASSQGIYEGTEAFF. CDR3 nucleotides: TGTGCCAGCAGCCAAGGGATCTACGAAGGGACTGAAGCTTTCTTT. The rearrangement uses TRBV3-1 and TRBJ1-1; D is unresolved. The V and J ends lost 1 base and 5 bases respectively, with 14 bases between them. The CDR3 length is 15 residues. Germline V gene data show CDR1 as LGHDT and CDR2 as YNNKEL (reference sequence).

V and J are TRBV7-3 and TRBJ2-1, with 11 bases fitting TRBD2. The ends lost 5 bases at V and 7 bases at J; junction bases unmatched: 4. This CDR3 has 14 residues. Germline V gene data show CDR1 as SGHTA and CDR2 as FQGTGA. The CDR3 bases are TGTGCCAGCAGCGGGGTAGCGGGGGGGAATGAGCAGTTCTTC. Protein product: CASSGVAGGNEQFF. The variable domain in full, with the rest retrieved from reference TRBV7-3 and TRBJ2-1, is GAGVSQTPSNKVTEKGKYVELRCDPISGHTALYWYRQSLGQGPEFLIYFQGTGAADDSGLPNDRFFAVRPEGSVSTLKIQRTERGDSAVYLCASSGVAGGNEQFFGPGTRLTVL.

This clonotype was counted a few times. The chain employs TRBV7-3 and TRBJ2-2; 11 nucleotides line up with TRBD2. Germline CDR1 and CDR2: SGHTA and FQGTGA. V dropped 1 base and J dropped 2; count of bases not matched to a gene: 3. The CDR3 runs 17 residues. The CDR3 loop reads CASSLIAGGYNTGELFF. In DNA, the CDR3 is TGTGCCAGCAGCTTAATAGCGGGGGGGTATAACACCGGGGAGCTGTTTTTT. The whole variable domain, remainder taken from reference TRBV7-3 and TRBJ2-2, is GAGVSQTPSNKVTEKGKYVELRCDPISGHTALYWYRQSLGQGPEFLIYFQGTGAADDSGLPNDRFFAVRPEGSVSTLKIQRTERGDSAVYLCASSLIAGGYNTGELFFGEGSRLTVL.

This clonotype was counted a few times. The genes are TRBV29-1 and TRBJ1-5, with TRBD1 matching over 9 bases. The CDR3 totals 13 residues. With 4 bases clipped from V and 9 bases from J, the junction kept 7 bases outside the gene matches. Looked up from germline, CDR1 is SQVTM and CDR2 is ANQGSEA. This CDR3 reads CSVADRGGAPQHF. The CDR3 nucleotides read TGCAGCGTTGCGGACAGGGGAGGGGCGCCCCAGCATTTT.

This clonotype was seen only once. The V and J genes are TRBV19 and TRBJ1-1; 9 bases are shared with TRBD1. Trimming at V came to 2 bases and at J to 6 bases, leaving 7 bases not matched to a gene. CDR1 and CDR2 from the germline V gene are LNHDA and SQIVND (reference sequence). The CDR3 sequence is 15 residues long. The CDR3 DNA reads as TGTGCCAGTAGTATATCCGGGACAGGGTTATCTGAAGCTTTCTTT. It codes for CASSISGTGLSEAFF.

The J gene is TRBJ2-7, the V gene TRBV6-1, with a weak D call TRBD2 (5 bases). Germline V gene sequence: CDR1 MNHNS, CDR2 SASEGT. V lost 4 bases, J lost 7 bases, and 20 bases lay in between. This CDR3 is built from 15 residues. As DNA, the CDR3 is TGTGCCAGCAGTGCGCGGGCCTCAACCCCAAGGGAGCAGTACTTC. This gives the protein CASSARASTPREQYF.

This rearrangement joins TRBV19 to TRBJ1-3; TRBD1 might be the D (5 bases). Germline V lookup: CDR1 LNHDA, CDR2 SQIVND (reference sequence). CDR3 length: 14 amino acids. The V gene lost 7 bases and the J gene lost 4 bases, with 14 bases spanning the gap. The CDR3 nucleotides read TGTGCCAGTATGGACGGGACGCCCGGAAACACCATATATTTT. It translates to CASMDGTPGNTIYF.

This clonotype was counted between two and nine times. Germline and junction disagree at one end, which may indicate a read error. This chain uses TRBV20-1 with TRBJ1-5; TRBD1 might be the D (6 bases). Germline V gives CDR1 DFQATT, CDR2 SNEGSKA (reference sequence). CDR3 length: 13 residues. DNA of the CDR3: TGCAGTGTTAGACAGGATCGCAATCAGCCCCAGCATTTT. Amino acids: CSVRQDRNQPQHF.

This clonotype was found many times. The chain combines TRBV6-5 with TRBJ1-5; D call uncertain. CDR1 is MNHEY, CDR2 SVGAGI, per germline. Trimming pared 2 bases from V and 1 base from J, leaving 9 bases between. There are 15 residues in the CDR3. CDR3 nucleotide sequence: TGTGCCAGCAGTTACAGGCTTGGGAGCAATCAGCCCCAGCATTTT. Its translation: CASSYRLGSNQPQHF.

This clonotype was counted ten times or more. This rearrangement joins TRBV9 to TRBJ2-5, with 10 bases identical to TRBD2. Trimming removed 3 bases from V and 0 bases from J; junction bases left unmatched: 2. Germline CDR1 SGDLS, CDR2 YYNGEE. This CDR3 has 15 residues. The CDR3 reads CASSAGLAYQETQYF. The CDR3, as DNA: TGTGCCAGCAGCGCGGGACTAGCGTACCAAGAGACCCAGTACTTC.

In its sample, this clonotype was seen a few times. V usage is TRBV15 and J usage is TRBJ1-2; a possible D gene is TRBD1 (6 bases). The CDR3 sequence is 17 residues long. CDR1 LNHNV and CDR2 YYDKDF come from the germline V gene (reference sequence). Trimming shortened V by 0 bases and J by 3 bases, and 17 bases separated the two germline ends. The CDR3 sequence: CATSRDLMDRSDYGYTF. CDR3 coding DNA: TGTGCCACCAGCAGAGATCTCATGGACAGAAGTGACTATGGCTACACCTTC.

CDR3 sequence: CATSLSGQLTDTQYF. Here the CDR3 DNA reads TGTGCCACCAGCCTCTCGGGACAGCTCACAGATACGCAGTATTTT. The chain uses TRBV15 and TRBJ2-3; the match to TRBD1 covers 7 bases. The V gene end was trimmed by 5 bases and the J gene end by 2 bases; junction bases not matched to a gene: 7. Germline V gene data show CDR1 as LNHNV and CDR2 as YYDKDF (reference sequence). CDR3 length equals 15 residues.

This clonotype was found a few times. CDR3 in DNA: TGTGCCAGCAGTGAGCCGGGACTAGCGGGTCTGGAGCAGTACTTC. It codes for CASSEPGLAGLEQYF. The genes are TRBV6-1 and TRBJ2-7; 12 bases align to TRBD2. The ends lost 3 bases at V and 7 bases at J; junction bases unmatched: 7. The length of the CDR3 is 15 residues. Germline assignment: CDR1 MNHNS and CDR2 SASEGT.

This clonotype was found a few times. CDR3 DNA: TGCAGTGCTAGAGTAGCGGGGGGCCCAACGGGGGAGACCCAGTACTTC. Its protein is CSARVAGGPTGETQYF. The rearrangement uses TRBV20-1 and TRBJ2-5; TRBD2 matches at 10 bases. CDR3 length equals 16 residues. Germline values: CDR1 DFQATT, CDR2 SNEGSKA (reference sequence). V gave up 1 base and J gave up 5 bases; unmatched junction bases: 10.

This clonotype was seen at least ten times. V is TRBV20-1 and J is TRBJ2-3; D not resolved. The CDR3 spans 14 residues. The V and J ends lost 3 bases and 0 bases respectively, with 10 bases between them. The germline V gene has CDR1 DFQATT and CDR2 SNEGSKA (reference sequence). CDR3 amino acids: CSASSLGSTDTQYF. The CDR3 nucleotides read TGCAGTGCTAGTAGTCTAGGGAGCACAGATACGCAGTATTTT.

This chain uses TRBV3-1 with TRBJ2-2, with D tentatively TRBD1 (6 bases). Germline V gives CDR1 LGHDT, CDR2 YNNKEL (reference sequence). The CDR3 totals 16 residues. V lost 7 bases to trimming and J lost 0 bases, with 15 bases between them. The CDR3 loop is CASKTGPRSNTGELFF. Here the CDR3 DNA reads TGTGCCAGCAAGACAGGTCCCCGATCGAACACCGGGGAGCTGTTTTTT.

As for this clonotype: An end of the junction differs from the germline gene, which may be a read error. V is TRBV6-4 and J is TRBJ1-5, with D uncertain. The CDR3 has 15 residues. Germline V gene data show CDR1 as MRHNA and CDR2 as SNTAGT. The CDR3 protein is CASSYSRAGNQPQHF. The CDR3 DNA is TGTGCCAGCAGTTACTCGAGGGCCGGCAATCAGCCCCAGCATTTT.

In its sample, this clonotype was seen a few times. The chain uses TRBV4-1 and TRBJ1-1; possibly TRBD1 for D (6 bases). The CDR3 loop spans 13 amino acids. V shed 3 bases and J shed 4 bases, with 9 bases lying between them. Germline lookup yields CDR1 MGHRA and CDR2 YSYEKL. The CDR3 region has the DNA TGCGCCAGCAGCCAGATGACAGGCACTGAAGCTTTCTTT. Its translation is CASSQMTGTEAFF.